Following are 32 T cell receptor beta chains from one sample sequenced in a study of blood T cell repertoires in COVID-19. The data were produced by immunoSEQ multiplex PCR, yet TCRdb's version contains in-frame clones alone and is incomplete. Among over 100,000 clones, roughly three quarters were seen once, and the ten largest hold under 2.5%. The sequenced sample consisted of peripheral blood. These receptors were collected from a woman in her 70s with acute or convalescent COVID-19.

CDR3 protein: CASSVFGVTDTQYF. In nucleotides, the CDR3 is TGTGCCAGCAGCGTATTCGGGGTTACAGATACGCAGTATTTT. The chain combines TRBV9 with TRBJ2-3; possibly TRBD2 for D (5 bases). Germline V gives CDR1 SGDLS, CDR2 YYNGEE. Trimming cost V 1 base and J 3 bases, with 9 bases left between them. This CDR3 contains 14 residues. Supplemented by reference TRBV9 and TRBJ2-3, the full variable domain reads DSGVTQTPKHLITATGQRVTLRCSPRSGDLSVYWYQQSLDQGLQFLIQYYNGEERAKGNILERFSAQQFPDLHSELNLSSLELGDSALYFCASSVFGVTDTQYFGPGTRLTVL.

The chain joins TRBV7-2 to TRBJ2-7; TRBD1 matches at 8 bases. Per germline, CDR1 SGHTA and CDR2 FQGNSA. This CDR3 comprises 15 residues. V dropped 4 bases and J dropped 7; count of bases not matched to a gene: 12. For the CDR3, the DNA is TGTGCCAGCAGCTCACGGACAGGGAGTCCTGGGGAGCAGTACTTC. This codes for CASSSRTGSPGEQYF.

This chain connects TRBV9 to TRBJ1-2, with D perhaps TRBD1 (6 bases). This CDR3 has 15 amino acids. Germline V lookup: CDR1 SGDLS, CDR2 YYNGEE. Trimming removed 6 bases at V and 5 bases at J, with 20 bases between. CDR3 protein: CASTRGGENYYGYTF. The DNA for the CDR3 is TGTGCCAGCACCCGAGGGGGGGAGAACTATTATGGCTACACCTTC.

This clone has more than one count but fewer than ten. V gene TRBV7-3 combines with J gene TRBJ2-3; 11 nucleotides align to TRBD2. After removal of 4 bases from V and 5 bases from J, the junction contained 5 bases not matched to a gene. Germline CDR1 and CDR2: SGHTA and FQGTGA. The CDR3 is 15 amino acids. For the CDR3, the DNA is TGTGCCAGCAGCTATAGCGGGAGGGCCGGAGATACGCAGTATTTT. Protein sequence: CASSYSGRAGDTQYF.

V is TRBV3-1 (or the pseudogene TRBV3-2) and J is TRBJ2-1; D is unclear. Trimming shortened V by 1 base and J by 6 bases, and 10 bases separated the two germline ends. The CDR3 runs to 14 residues. The germline V gene encodes CDR1 LGHDT and CDR2 YNNKEL (reference sequence). This chain's CDR3 is CASSQGGNTNEQFF. Written as DNA, the CDR3 is TGTGCCAGCAGCCAAGGAGGCAACACCAATGAGCAGTTCTTC.

The V gene is TRBV15, the J gene TRBJ1-2, with TRBD1 matching 11 bases. V dropped 0 bases and J dropped 7; count of bases not matched to a gene: 7. The CDR3 has 16 residues. CDR1 is LNHNV and CDR2 is YYDKDF in the germline V gene (reference sequence). This chain's CDR3 is CATSREPGQGAGGYTF. The CDR3 coding sequence is TGTGCCACCAGCAGAGAACCAGGACAGGGGGCCGGTGGCTACACCTTC.

The CDR3 DNA is TGCGCCAGCAGCCCGTCCGGGACAGGGGGATACGAGCAGTACTTC. It specifies CASSPSGTGGYEQYF. The V call is TRBV4-1, the J call TRBJ2-7; 11 nucleotides line up with TRBD1. Per germline, CDR1 MGHRA and CDR2 YSYEKL. This CDR3 contains 15 residues. The trim removed 4 bases at V and 4 bases at J, leaving 6 bases unmatched.

In DNA, the CDR3 is TGTGCCAGCAGCTTAGATGGGCAGGGATCAGCTTTCTTT. This gives the protein CASSLDGQGSAFF. The genes are TRBV11-2 and TRBJ1-1; tentatively, D is TRBD1 (5 bases). From germline, CDR1 is SGHAT and CDR2 FQNNGV. The V end was cut by 0 bases, the J end by 10 bases, with 12 bases between. The CDR3 is made up of 13 amino acids.

The rearrangement links TRBV5-1 to TRBJ1-1; 12 bases match TRBD1. Germline CDR1 reads SGHRS; CDR2 reads YFSETQ. This CDR3 spans 16 amino acids. V lost 4 bases to trimming and J lost 2 bases; unmatched junction nucleotides: 6. CDR3 bases: TGCGCCAGCAGCCCCACCGGGACAGGGGGCAACACTGAAGCTTTCTTT. The encoded protein is CASSPTGTGGNTEAFF.

The V call is TRBV4-2, the J call TRBJ1-3; TRBD1 aligns across 9 bases. This CDR3 is 17 amino acids long. From germline, CDR1 is LGHNA and CDR2 YNFKEQ. The V gene end was trimmed by 0 bases and the J gene end by 3 bases; junction bases not matched to a gene: 6. The CDR3 here is CASSQEETGGGGNTIYF. CDR3 in DNA: TGTGCCAGCAGCCAAGAGGAGACAGGGGGTGGTGGAAACACCATATATTTT.

The chain uses TRBV5-1 and TRBJ2-1, with D maybe TRBD2 (7 bases). CDR1 and CDR2 (germline): SGHRS, YFSETQ. Trimming removed 0 bases from V and 8 bases from J, with 18 bases in between. The CDR3 contains 16 residues. The DNA for the CDR3 is TGCGCCAGCAGCTTGGAAAAGCGGGGCCCAGGGGATGAGCAGTTCTTC. Protein product: CASSLEKRGPGDEQFF. The full variable domain, rest sourced from reference TRBV5-1 and TRBJ2-1, is KAGVTQTPRYLIKTRGQQVTLSCSPISGHRSVSWYQQTPGQGLQFLFEYFSETQRNKGNFPGRFSGRQFSNSRSEMNVSTLELGDSALYLCASSLEKRGPGDEQFFGPGTRLTVL.

The chain is built from TRBV2 and TRBJ1-1; weak D call: TRBD1 (6 bases). The length of the CDR3 is 13 residues. V gave up 5 bases and J gave up 5 bases, with 12 bases separating them. The germline CDR1 and CDR2 sequences are SNHLY and FYNNEI. This CDR3 reads CASSPFQGTEAFF. CDR3 DNA sequence: TGTGCCAGCAGTCCATTCCAGGGGACTGAAGCTTTCTTT. The whole variable domain, remainder taken from reference TRBV2 and TRBJ1-1, is EPEVTQTPSHQVTQMGQEVILRCVPISNHLYFYWYRQILGQKVEFLVSFYNNEISEKSEIFDDQFSVERPDGSNFTLKIRSTKLEDSAMYFCASSPFQGTEAFFGQGTRLTVV.

This chain uses TRBV6-5 with TRBJ2-5; perhaps TRBD2 as D (6 bases). CDR1 MNHEY and CDR2 SVGAGI come from the germline V gene. V shed 0 bases and J shed 4 bases, with 12 bases lying between them. The CDR3 has 15 residues. The CDR3 region is CASSYSGGKGETQYF. The CDR3 region has the DNA TGTGCCAGCAGTTACTCGGGGGGAAAGGGAGAGACCCAGTACTTC.

The chain has TRBV7-2 and TRBJ2-2; 11 bases align to TRBD2. The junction had 5 bases not matched to a gene; V was cut back by 1 base and J by 7 bases. CDR1 SGHTA and CDR2 FQGNSA come from the germline V gene. The CDR3 covers 16 residues. The CDR3 DNA follows: TGTGCCAGCAGCTTAGTAGCGGGAGGGCCCAGCGGGGAGCTGTTTTTT. Translation: CASSLVAGGPSGELFF.

This chain joins TRBV29-1 and TRBJ2-7; a possible D gene is TRBD2 (6 bases). Per the germline V gene, CDR1 is SQVTM and CDR2 is ANQGSEA. The V gene lost 3 bases and the J gene lost 7 bases, with 10 bases spanning the gap. This CDR3 comprises 11 residues. DNA for the CDR3: TGCAGCGTTGAGGGGGGAGGAGAGCAGTACTTC. Translating gives CSVEGGGEQYF.

The chain uses TRBV6-6 and TRBJ1-1, with D tentatively TRBD1 (6 bases). The germline V and J ends were trimmed by 4 bases and 1 base, with 13 bases remaining between them. This CDR3 has 15 residues. Germline V CDR1 and CDR2: MNHNY, SVGAGI (reference sequence). The CDR3 nucleotides read TGTGCCAGCAGTTTATCGACAGGCACGAACACTGAAGCTTTCTTT. Protein product: CASSLSTGTNTEAFF.

The chain links TRBV6-1 to TRBJ1-2; D uncertain. The CDR3 has 14 residues. Germline assignment: CDR1 MNHNS and CDR2 SASEGT. V was shortened by 2 bases and J by 4 bases, with 11 bases between the two germline ends. This chain's CDR3 is CASSETGNPYGYTF. CDR3 in DNA: TGTGCCAGCAGTGAAACCGGGAACCCCTATGGCTACACCTTC.

The genes are TRBV9 and TRBJ2-1, with D perhaps TRBD1 (5 bases). The CDR3 is made up of 15 amino acids. Germline CDR1 SGDLS, CDR2 YYNGEE. V lost 4 bases, J lost 3 bases, and 14 bases lay in between. As DNA, the CDR3 is TGTGCCAGCAGCCAGTCAGGGCTAGACTACAATGAGCAGTTCTTC. As protein: CASSQSGLDYNEQFF.

The V gene is TRBV11-3, the J gene TRBJ2-3, with unresolved D. V was cut by 2 bases and J by 0 bases, with 9 bases left in between. CDR1 and CDR2 (germline): SGHNT, YENEEA. This CDR3 comprises 15 residues. CDR3 amino acids: CASSLLSHSTDTQYF. As DNA, the CDR3 is TGTGCCAGCAGCTTACTATCCCATAGCACAGATACGCAGTATTTT.

This clone was picked up a small number of times. This sequence joins TRBV7-8 and TRBJ2-1; 8 nucleotides line up with TRBD1. Trimming took 5 bases from V and 8 from J; bases not matched to a gene: 14. Germline CDR1 is SGHVS and CDR2 is FQNEAQ. The length of the CDR3 is 16 residues. CDR3 loop: CASSPRPTGVMDEQFF. CDR3 bases: TGTGCCAGCAGCCCAAGGCCGACAGGGGTCATGGATGAGCAGTTCTTC.

The rearrangement joins TRBV30 to TRBJ1-6, with D perhaps matching TRBD1 (6 bases). The germline V and J ends were trimmed by 4 bases and 10 bases, with 17 bases remaining between them. Per germline, CDR1 GTSNPN and CDR2 SVGIG (reference sequence). The CDR3 is 14 amino acids. The CDR3 sequence: CAWTPGGLDSPLHF. For the CDR3, the DNA is TGTGCCTGGACCCCCGGGGGGCTAGACTCACCCCTCCACTTT.

This rearrangement joins TRBV6-4 to TRBJ2-1; D may be TRBD2 (6 bases). Looked up from germline, CDR1 is MRHNA and CDR2 is SNTAGT. V lost 2 bases, J lost 8 bases, and 13 bases lay in between. The CDR3 is 14 amino acids. The CDR3 DNA is TGTGCCAGCAGTGACCGTGGAGGGTGGGATGAGCAGTTCTTC. It translates to CASSDRGGWDEQFF.

The chain joins TRBV3-1 (or the pseudogene TRBV3-2) to TRBJ1-5; TRBD1 matches at 7 bases. In germline, CDR1 is LGHDT, CDR2 YNNKEL (reference sequence). V lost 0 bases to trimming and J lost 6 bases; unmatched junction nucleotides: 2. The CDR3 covers 14 residues. The CDR3 region has the DNA TGTGCCAGCAGCCAAGATCCAGGGGGTCAGCCCCAGCATTTT. Protein sequence: CASSQDPGGQPQHF.

This chain connects TRBV7-6 to TRBJ1-1; D unresolved. Per the germline V gene, CDR1 is SGHVS and CDR2 is FNYEAQ. CDR3 size: 15 residues. Trimming took 2 bases from V and 5 from J, leaving 15 bases between them. Here the CDR3 DNA reads TGTGCCAGCAGCTTATCCCCAAGTACAAGAACTGAAGCTTTCTTT. Its translation is CASSLSPSTRTEAFF.

This sequence joins TRBV27 and TRBJ1-6; D may be TRBD1 (5 bases). In germline, CDR1 is MNHEY, CDR2 SMNVEV (reference sequence). The CDR3 is 16 residues long. V was pared by 0 bases and J by 7 bases, with 13 bases between. The CDR3 region has the DNA TGTGCCAGCAGTTTATCGGGGGGGAAGGTGAATTCACCCCTCCACTTT. Protein product: CASSLSGGKVNSPLHF.

This rearrangement joins TRBV9 to TRBJ2-1, with 11 bases that match TRBD2. The junction had 5 bases not matched to a gene; V was cut back by 0 bases and J by 0 bases. In germline, CDR1 is SGDLS, CDR2 YYNGEE. The CDR3 is made up of 18 amino acids. The CDR3 is CASSVGLAGKLSYNEQFF. In DNA, the CDR3 is TGTGCCAGCAGCGTAGGACTAGCGGGGAAACTCTCCTACAATGAGCAGTTCTTC.

This chain joins TRBV5-4 and TRBJ2-3; TRBD1 agrees at 7 bases. Germline V CDR1 and CDR2: SGHNT, YYREEE (reference sequence). CDR3 length equals 15 residues. V shed 1 base, J shed 14 bases, and the junction held 16 bases outside the gene matches. CDR3 nucleotides: TGTGCCAGCAGCTTGACAGGGGAAGGCTCGGATGTAGCGTATTTT. Protein: CASSLTGEGSDVAYF.

This clone was observed a handful of times. The gene calls are TRBV21-1 and TRBJ2-5; the DNA was not compared with TRBD1, the D call given in the table. TRBV21-1 is given as a pseudogene. CDR3 length: 20 amino acids. The CDR3 sequence: CASSKIGRGRMSRLAGTQYF. The DNA of the CDR3 is TGTGCCAGCAGCAAAATTGGAAGGGGAAGGATGTCGAGGTTGGCCGGGACCCAGTACTTC.

The genes are TRBV19 and TRBJ2-7, with D uncertain. This CDR3 is built from 13 residues. The germline V and J ends were trimmed by 5 bases and 4 bases, with 12 bases remaining between them. Germline values: CDR1 LNHDA, CDR2 SQIVND (reference sequence). The CDR3, as DNA: TGTGCCAGTAGTCCTGGTTTCGAGTACGAGCAGTACTTC. Amino acids: CASSPGFEYEQYF.

V usage is TRBV30 and J usage is TRBJ1-5; no reliable D call. Germline V gene lookup returns CDR1 GTSNPN and CDR2 SVGIG (reference sequence). V was trimmed by 2 bases and J by 0 bases, leaving 5 bases between them. The CDR3 loop spans 13 amino acids. The CDR3 sequence is CAWSRDSNQPQHF. The DNA of the CDR3 is TGTGCCTGGAGTCGGGATAGCAATCAGCCCCAGCATTTT.

This clone was seen a single time. This rearrangement joins TRBV7-3 to TRBJ2-3; TRBD2 matches at 8 bases. In germline, CDR1 is SGHTA, CDR2 FQGTGA. V trimming: 5 bases; J trimming: 2 bases; junction bases outside the gene matches: 3. CDR3 length: 14 amino acids. For the CDR3, the DNA is TGTGCCAGCAGCATAGCGGGGCACACAGATACGCAGTATTTT. Its protein product is CASSIAGHTDTQYF.

This clone has just one count. This rearrangement joins TRBV27 to TRBJ1-6; D perhaps matches TRBD1 (6 bases). The CDR3 spans 15 residues. CDR1 is MNHEY, CDR2 SMNVEV, per germline (reference sequence). V shed 5 bases and J shed 8 bases, with 16 bases lying between them. This chain's CDR3 is CASSEVGQGHSPLHF. Here the CDR3 DNA reads TGTGCCAGCAGTGAGGTGGGGCAGGGGCATTCACCCCTCCACTTT.